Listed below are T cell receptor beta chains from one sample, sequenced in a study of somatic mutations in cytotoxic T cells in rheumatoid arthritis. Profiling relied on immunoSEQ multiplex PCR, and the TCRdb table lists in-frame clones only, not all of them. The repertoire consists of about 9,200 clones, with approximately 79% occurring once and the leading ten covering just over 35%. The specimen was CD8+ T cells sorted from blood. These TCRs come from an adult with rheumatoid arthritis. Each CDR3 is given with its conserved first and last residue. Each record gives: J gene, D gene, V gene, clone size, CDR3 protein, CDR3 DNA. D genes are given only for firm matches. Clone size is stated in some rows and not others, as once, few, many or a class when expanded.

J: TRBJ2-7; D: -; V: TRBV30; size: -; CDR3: CAWSVGTGSSYEQYF; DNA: TGTGCCTGGAGTGTAGGGACTGGCAGCTCCTACGAGCAGTACTTC
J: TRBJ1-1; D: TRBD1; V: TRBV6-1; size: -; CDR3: CASSWGDRGGTEAFF; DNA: TGTGCCAGCAGTTGGGGGGACAGGGGAGGCACTGAAGCTTTCTTT
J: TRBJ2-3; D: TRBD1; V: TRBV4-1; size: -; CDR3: CASSGTGNTDTQYF; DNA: TGCGCCAGCAGCGGGACAGGGAACACAGATACGCAGTATTTT
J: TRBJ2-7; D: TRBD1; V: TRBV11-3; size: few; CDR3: CASSLAGTVTEQYF; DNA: TGTGCCAGCAGCTTAGCAGGGACAGTAACCGAGCAGTACTTC
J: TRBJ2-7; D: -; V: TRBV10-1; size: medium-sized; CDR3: CASSAFRDGYEQYF; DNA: TGCGCCAGCAGTGCATTCCGGGACGGCTACGAGCAGTACTTC
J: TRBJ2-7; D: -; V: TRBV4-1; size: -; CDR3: CASSQQAFKGEQYF; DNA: TGCGCCAGCAGCCAACAGGCGTTCAAGGGCGAGCAGTACTTC
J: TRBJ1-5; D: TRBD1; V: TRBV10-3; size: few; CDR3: CAIGTGDSNQPQHF; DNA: TGTGCCATAGGGACAGGGGATAGCAATCAGCCCCAGCATTTT
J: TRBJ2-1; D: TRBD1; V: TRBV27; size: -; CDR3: CASSVGTGGYNEQFF; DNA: TGTGCCAGCAGCGTCGGGACAGGGGGTTACAATGAGCAGTTCTTC
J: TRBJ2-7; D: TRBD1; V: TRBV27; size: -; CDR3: CASSLTGGYEQYF; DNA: TGTGCCAGCAGTCTAACAGGGGGCTACGAGCAGTACTTC
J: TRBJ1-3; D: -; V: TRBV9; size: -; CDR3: CASSVESSSGNTIYF; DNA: TGTGCCAGCAGCGTAGAGTCGAGCTCTGGAAACACCATATATTTT
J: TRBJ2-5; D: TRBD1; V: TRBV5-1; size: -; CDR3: CASSLTGGETQYF; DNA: TGCGCCAGCAGCCTGACAGGGGGTGAGACCCAGTACTTC
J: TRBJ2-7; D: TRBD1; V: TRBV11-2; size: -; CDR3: CASSADRGPIYEQYF; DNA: TGTGCCAGCAGCGCGGACAGGGGGCCTATTTACGAGCAGTACTTC
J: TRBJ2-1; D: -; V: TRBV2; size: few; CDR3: CASRNNEQFF; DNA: TGTGCCAGCAGAAATAATGAGCAGTTCTTC
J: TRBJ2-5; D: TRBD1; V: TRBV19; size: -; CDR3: CASSIGDRGWSQETQYF; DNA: TGTGCCAGTAGTATTGGGGACAGGGGATGGTCACAAGAGACCCAGTACTTC
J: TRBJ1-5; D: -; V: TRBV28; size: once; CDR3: CASSSPVNQPQHF; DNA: TGTGCCAGCAGTTCACCCGTCAATCAGCCCCAGCATTTT